This T cell receptor beta chain emerged from a study of type 1 and type 2 diabetes patients. Study at large: Donors were type 1 diabetes, type 2 diabetes, or nondiabetic controls. A total of 15 million to 20 million paired-end reads came from the whole study. Magnetic bead positive selection isolated CD4+ or CD8+ T cells from PBMCs.

Around 10 milliliters of peripheral blood were drawn from each donor. In this sample, this clonotype turned up a few times. The CDR3 is 13 amino acids. V lost 8 bases and J lost 6; bases outside the gene matches: 7. Germline-derived CDR1 and CDR2 are LNHDA and SQIVND (reference sequence). The PCR template was genomic DNA. A primer set of 30 forward and 13 reverse primers amplified the CDR3. TCRdb reprocessed the multiplex PCR reads with MiXCR, giving one entry per CDR3 protein. The table has about 270,000 distinct CDR3 sequences, more than 45% seen once. The receptor's source is a man between 18 and 35 years old with type 2 diabetes. V and J are TRBV19 and TRBJ1-2; 9 bases agree with TRBD1. Sequenced input: peripheral blood mononuclear cells (PBMCs). CDR3 coding DNA: TGTGCCAGTCGGACAGGGGTAGAGCATGGCTACACCTTC. Translation: CASRTGVEHGYTF. Based on the CDR3 plus reference TRBV19 and TRBJ1-2, the full variable domain is DGGITQSPKYLFRKEGQNVTLSCEQNLNHDAMYWYRQDPGQGLRLIYYSQIVNDFQKGDIAEGYSVSREKKESFPLTVTSAQKNPTAFYLCASRTGVEHGYTFGSGTRLTVV.